A selection of T cell receptor beta chains follows, all from one sample in a study of blood T cell repertoires in COVID-19. Method: immunoSEQ multiplex PCR; TCRdb's copy keeps in-frame clones and lacks some. The profile shows hundreds of thousands of clones, 75% to 90% of them singletons. Material for sequencing was PBMCs or T cells enriched from blood (not recorded which). Receptor source: a woman between 40 and 50 years old who had recovered from COVID-19. Each CDR3 is given with its conserved first and last residue. A D gene is named only where the DNA matches it firmly. Size is stated for part of the rows, as once, few or many counts, or as a class when the clone is expanded.

D	J	V	size	length	DNA	CDR3
TRBD2	TRBJ2-2	TRBV2	.	14	TGTGCCAGCAGTAGCGGGGGGAATACCGGGGAGCTGTTTTTT	CASSSGGNTGELFF
.	TRBJ1-4	TRBV30	.	13	TGTGCCTGGAATGGCAGACTTAATGAAAAACTGTTTTTT	CAWNGRLNEKLFF
TRBD2	TRBJ2-5	TRBV11-2	.	14	TGTGCCAGCAGCCTCGGGACTAGACGGGAGACCCAGTACTTC	CASSLGTRRETQYF
.	TRBJ1-1	TRBV30	.	13	TGTGCCTGGAGTCTGACCCTAGGAACCGAAGCTTTCTTT	CAWSLTLGTEAFF
.	TRBJ2-5	TRBV5-1	few	15	TGCGCCAGCATGTCTGCTGGGCAGGGTAAAGAGACCCAGTACTTC	CASMSAGQGKETQYF
.	TRBJ1-5	TRBV15	.	16	TGTGCCACCAGCAGAGGGGGGGGGAGATCGGATCAGCCCCAGCATTTT	CATSRGGGRSDQPQHF
.	TRBJ1-1	TRBV7-2	.	17	TGTGCCAGCAGCTTAGAGAGAACACGGGTGTTGAACACTGAAGCTTTCTTT	CASSLERTRVLNTEAFF
.	TRBJ2-1	TRBV5-1	once	23	TGCGCCAGCAGCTTTCCGGGACAGGCAGGATCTAGCGGGACCCTTGGCTCCTACAATGAGCAGTTCTTC	CASSFPGQAGSSGTLGSYNEQFF
TRBD2	TRBJ2-2	TRBV11-1	.	16	TGTGCCAGCAGCTGGACTAGCGGGGCGTTGGCCGGGGAGCTGTTTTTT	CASSWTSGALAGELFF
.	TRBJ2-2	TRBV7-8	.	13	TGTGCCAGCAGCCCTCTAAGGGGCGGGGAGCTGTTTTTT	CASSPLRGGELFF
TRBD2	TRBJ2-1	TRBV18	.	14	TGTGCCAGCTCACCAAGCGGGAGGGTCAATGAGCAGTTCTTC	CASSPSGRVNEQFF
.	TRBJ2-1	TRBV4-3	few	16	TGCGCCAGCAGCCAAGAACCGAGCCTCGCCTACAATGAGCAGTTCTTC	CASSQEPSLAYNEQFF
.	TRBJ1-3	TRBV5-1	.	14	TGCGCCAGCAGAGTCGACAGTACGGGAAACACCATATATTTT	CASRVDSTGNTIYF
.	TRBJ2-7	TRBV19	.	16	TGTGCCAGTAGTATCGGATGGGGCCGAGCTTCCTACGAGCAGTACTTC	CASSIGWGRASYEQYF
.	TRBJ2-1	TRBV29-1	.	13	TGCAGCGTTGACCGACTCGCGAACAATGAGCAGTTCTTC	CSVDRLANNEQFF
TRBD1	TRBJ2-7	TRBV19	once	14	TGTGCCACCCAGGTGGGGACAGGGAATGCCGAGCAGTACTTC	CATQVGTGNAEQYF
.	TRBJ1-1	TRBV7-9	.	15	TGTGCCAGCAGCTCCGGGGCTAGCGATAACACTGAAGCTTTCTTT	CASSSGASDNTEAFF
TRBD1	TRBJ1-6	TRBV7-2	.	13	TGTGCCAGCACTAAGACAGGGGGCTCACCCCTCCACTTT	CASTKTGGSPLHF
.	TRBJ2-7	TRBV9	.	12	TGTGCCAGCAGCGGTAGCTCCTACGAGCAGTACTTC	CASSGSSYEQYF
TRBD1	TRBJ1-6	TRBV2	.	16	TGTGCCAGCAGTTTGAACCGACAGGGTCTTGGTTCACCCCTCCACTTT	CASSLNRQGLGSPLHF
.	TRBJ2-2	TRBV6-4	.	14	TGTGCCAGCAGTCTCGAGGGGGGGAGCGGGGAGCTGTTTTTT	CASSLEGGSGELFF
.	TRBJ1-5	TRBV4-3	.	14	TGCGCCAGCAGCCTATCTCGACGGAGTCAGCCCCAGCATTTT	CASSLSRRSQPQHF
TRBD1	TRBJ1-1	TRBV9	.	14	TGTGCCAGCAGCGCCCGGGACAGAAACACTGAAGCTTTCTTT	CASSARDRNTEAFF
TRBD1	TRBJ1-2	TRBV16	once	16	TGTGCCAGCAGCCCGGACAGGGGCCGACTTAACTATGGCTACACCTTC	CASSPDRGRLNYGYTF
.	TRBJ2-7	TRBV4-2	.	15	TGTGCCAGCAGCCAAGCCGCTAGCGACTCCTACGAGCAGTACTTC	CASSQAASDSYEQYF
.	TRBJ2-7	TRBV28	.	14	TGTGCCAGCAGTTTATCGGGACACCATACAGGGCAGTACTTC	CASSLSGHHTGQYF
.	TRBJ2-7	TRBV6-5	.	13	TGTGCCAGCAGGAGAACAGGGAGCTACGAGCAGTACTTC	CASRRTGSYEQYF
.	TRBJ1-1	TRBV15	.	14	TGTGCCACCAGCAGAACGATAGTGAACACTGAAGCTTTCTTT	CATSRTIVNTEAFF
.	TRBJ1-6	TRBV6-5	.	14	TGTGCCAGCAGGATTCAGGTCCACAATTCACCCCTCCACTTT	CASRIQVHNSPLHF
.	TRBJ1-1	TRBV7-2	.	15	TGTGCCAGCAGCTTAGGATTGGCGGGCAACACTGAAGCTTTCTTT	CASSLGLAGNTEAFF
.	TRBJ1-5	TRBV10-3	.	15	TGTGCCATCAGTGAGGGCACAGGGCGCAATCAGCCCCAGCATTTT	CAISEGTGRNQPQHF
TRBD1	TRBJ1-1	TRBV5-4	once	14	TGTGCCAGCAGCTTGGGGGACAGGGGTGGTGAAGCTTTCTTT	CASSLGDRGGEAFF
TRBD1	TRBJ2-7	TRBV10-2	few	15	TGCGCCAGCAGTCCTCGGGACAGGGGATCCTACGAGCAGTACTTC	CASSPRDRGSYEQYF
.	TRBJ2-7	TRBV5-1	few	13	TGCGCCAGCAACAATTACCGGGAAACCGAGCAGTACTTC	CASNNYRETEQYF
TRBD1	TRBJ1-1	TRBV4-3	.	14	TGCGCCAGCAGCCAATCGACAGGGGACACTGAAGCTTTCTTT	CASSQSTGDTEAFF
.	TRBJ2-1	TRBV2	.	15	TGTGCCAGCAGTGTCTACAGGGTAAGAGGCAATGAGCAGTTCTTC	CASSVYRVRGNEQFF
.	TRBJ1-1	TRBV7-9	few	14	TGTGCCAGCAAATATGGGGGACTCAACACTGAAGCTTTCTTT	CASKYGGLNTEAFF
TRBD1	TRBJ1-3	TRBV18	.	16	TGTGCCAGCTCACGGGACAGTCTCCATTTTGGAAACACCATATATTTT	CASSRDSLHFGNTIYF
TRBD1	TRBJ2-7	TRBV7-8	once	15	TGTGCCAGCAGCTTAGTTCAGGGGGCCCCATCCGAGCAGTACTTC	CASSLVQGAPSEQYF
.	TRBJ2-7	TRBV7-6	.	10	TGTGGGCGGGACTCCTACGAGCAGTACTTC	CGRDSYEQYF
.	TRBJ1-5	TRBV27	.	14	TGTGCCAGCAGTCCTTGGACAGTTAATCAGCCCCAGCATTTT	CASSPWTVNQPQHF
.	TRBJ1-2	TRBV6-5	once	13	TGTGCCAGCAGTTACTCCCGCGGGGAGGGCTCCACCTTC	CASSYSRGEGSTF
TRBD1	TRBJ1-1	TRBV7-2	.	17	TGTGCCAGCAGCTTATGGTGGGACAGGGGGCCGAACACTGAAGCTTTCTTT	CASSLWWDRGPNTEAFF
TRBD2	TRBJ2-3	TRBV29-1	.	13	TGCAGCGTTGAAGAGGGGGGGACAGATACGCAGTATTTT	CSVEEGGTDTQYF
.	TRBJ2-5	TRBV6-2/TRBV6-3	.	15	TGTGCCAGCAGTGCCGCAAGTTTAGCCCGAGAGACCCAGTACTTC	CASSAASLARETQYF
TRBD1	TRBJ1-5	TRBV27	.	15	TGTGCCAGCAGCCTAGGACAGGGGGCGTCTCAGCCCCAGCATTTT	CASSLGQGASQPQHF
TRBD2	TRBJ2-2	TRBV18	.	17	TGTGCCAGCTCACCCGAGGGTGCGGGAGACGGCACCGGGGAGCTGTTTTTT	CASSPEGAGDGTGELFF
TRBD2	TRBJ2-1	TRBV19	.	15	TGTGCCAGTAGTATTATGGCGGGAGGCTACAATGAGCAGTTCTTC	CASSIMAGGYNEQFF
.	TRBJ2-1	TRBV28	once	13	TGTGCCAGCAGTTTACAGGGGTGGAATGAGCAGTTCTTC	CASSLQGWNEQFF
.	TRBJ1-2	TRBV4-3	.	15	TGCGCCAGCAGCCCTAGTCCCCCGGGGTACTATGGCTACACCTTC	CASSPSPPGYYGYTF
TRBD1	TRBJ1-1	TRBV28	.	16	TGTGCCAGCAGTTCCCCCGGGACAGTCGTGAACACTGAAGCTTTCTTT	CASSSPGTVVNTEAFF
.	TRBJ1-5	TRBV5-1	.	15	TGCGCCAGCAGCTTGGAGGGAGCAGGCAATCAGCCCCAGCATTTT	CASSLEGAGNQPQHF
.	TRBJ1-1	TRBV20-1	.	11	TGCAGGGGCGGGCTGAACACTGAAGCTTTCTTT	CRGGLNTEAFF
.	TRBJ2-3	TRBV7-3	.	13	TGTGCCAGCCGCAACAGAGGCACAGATACGCAGTATTTT	CASRNRGTDTQYF
.	TRBJ1-6	TRBV6-5	.	14	TGTGCCAGCAGCCGACACCCGAGAGATTCACCCCTCCACTTT	CASSRHPRDSPLHF
.	TRBJ1-5	TRBV24-1	.	15	TGTGCCACCAGTGATGGATTTTTGCAGGGTCAGCCCCAGCATTTT	CATSDGFLQGQPQHF
.	TRBJ2-1	TRBV4-1	.	12	TGCGCCAGCAGTCTCACCGGGGATGAGCAGTTCTTC	CASSLTGDEQFF
TRBD2	TRBJ2-5	TRBV7-2	.	15	TGTGCCAGCAGCACGCCCGGACTAGGACGAGAGACCCAGTACTTC	CASSTPGLGRETQYF
TRBD2	TRBJ2-5	TRBV5-6	.	16	TGTGCCAGCAGCTCTGTACTAGCGGGAGATGAGGAAACCCAGTACTTC	CASSSVLAGDEETQYF